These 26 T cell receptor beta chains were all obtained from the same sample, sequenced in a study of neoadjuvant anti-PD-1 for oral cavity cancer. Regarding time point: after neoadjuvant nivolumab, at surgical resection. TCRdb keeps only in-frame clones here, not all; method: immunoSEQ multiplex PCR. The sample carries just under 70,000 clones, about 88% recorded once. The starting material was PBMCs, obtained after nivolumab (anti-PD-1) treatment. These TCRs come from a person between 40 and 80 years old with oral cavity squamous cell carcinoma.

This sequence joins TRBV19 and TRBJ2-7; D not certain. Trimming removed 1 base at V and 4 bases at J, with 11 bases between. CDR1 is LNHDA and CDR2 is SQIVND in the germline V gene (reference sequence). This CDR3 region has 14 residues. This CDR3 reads CASSIAPDGYEQYF. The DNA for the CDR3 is TGTGCCAGTAGTATAGCTCCCGACGGGTACGAGCAGTACTTC. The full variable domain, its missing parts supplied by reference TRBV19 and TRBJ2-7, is DGGITQSPKYLFRKEGQNVTLSCEQNLNHDAMYWYRQDPGQGLRLIYYSQIVNDFQKGDIAEGYSVSREKKESFPLTVTSAQKNPTAFYLCASSIAPDGYEQYFGPGTRLTVT.

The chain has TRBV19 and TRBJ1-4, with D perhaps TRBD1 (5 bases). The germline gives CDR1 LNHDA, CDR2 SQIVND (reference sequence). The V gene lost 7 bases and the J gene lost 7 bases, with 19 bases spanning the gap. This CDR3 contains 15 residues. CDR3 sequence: CASNNQGDVSEKLFF. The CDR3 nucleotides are TGTGCCAGTAACAATCAGGGAGATGTGAGTGAAAAACTGTTTTTT.

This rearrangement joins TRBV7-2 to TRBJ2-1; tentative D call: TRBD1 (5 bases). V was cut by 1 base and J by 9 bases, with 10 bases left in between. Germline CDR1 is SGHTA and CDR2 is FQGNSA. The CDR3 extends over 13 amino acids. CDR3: CASSLDWQGEQFF. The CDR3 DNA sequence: TGTGCCAGCAGCTTAGATTGGCAGGGTGAGCAGTTCTTC.

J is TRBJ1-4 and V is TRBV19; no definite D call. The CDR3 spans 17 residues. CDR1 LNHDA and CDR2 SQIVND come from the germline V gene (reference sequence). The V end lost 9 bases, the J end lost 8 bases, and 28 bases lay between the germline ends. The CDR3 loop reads CASKPSRWRSVSEKLFF. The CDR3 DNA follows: TGTGCCAGCAAGCCTTCCCGTTGGAGATCCGTAAGCGAAAAACTGTTTTTT.

The CDR3 bases are TGCGCCAGCAGGTGGGCACCGGTCGGGGATGAGCAGTTCTTC. Amino acids: CASRWAPVGDEQFF. The rearrangement uses TRBV5-1 and TRBJ2-1, with a tentative D call TRBD2 (5 bases). Between the trimmed V and J ends, which lost 5 bases and 8 bases, there was a span of 17 bases. Germline-derived CDR1 and CDR2 are SGHRS and YFSETQ. The CDR3 contains 14 residues. The full variable domain, its missing parts supplied by reference TRBV5-1 and TRBJ2-1, is KAGVTQTPRYLIKTRGQQVTLSCSPISGHRSVSWYQQTPGQGLQFLFEYFSETQRNKGNFPGRFSGRQFSNSRSEMNVSTLELGDSALYLCASRWAPVGDEQFFGPGTRLTVL.

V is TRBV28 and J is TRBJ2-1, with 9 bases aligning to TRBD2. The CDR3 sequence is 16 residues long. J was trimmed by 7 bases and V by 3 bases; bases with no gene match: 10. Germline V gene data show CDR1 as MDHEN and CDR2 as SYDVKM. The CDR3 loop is CASSFSSGSPWNEQFF. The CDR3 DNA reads TGTGCCAGCAGTTTTAGTAGCGGGAGTCCGTGGAATGAGCAGTTCTTC.

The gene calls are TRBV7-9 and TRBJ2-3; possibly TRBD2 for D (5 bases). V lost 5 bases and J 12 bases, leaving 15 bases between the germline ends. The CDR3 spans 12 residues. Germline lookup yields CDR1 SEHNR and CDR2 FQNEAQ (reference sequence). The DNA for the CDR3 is TGTGCCAGCAGCCCGCTTGAGGGTATTCAGTATTTT. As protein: CASSPLEGIQYF.

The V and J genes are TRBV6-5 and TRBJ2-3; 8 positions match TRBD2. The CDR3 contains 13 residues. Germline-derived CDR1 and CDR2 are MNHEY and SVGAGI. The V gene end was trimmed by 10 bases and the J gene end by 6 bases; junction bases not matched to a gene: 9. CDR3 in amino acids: CATAGGIRDTQYF. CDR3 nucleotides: TGTGCCACCGCGGGAGGAATTCGCGATACGCAGTATTTT.

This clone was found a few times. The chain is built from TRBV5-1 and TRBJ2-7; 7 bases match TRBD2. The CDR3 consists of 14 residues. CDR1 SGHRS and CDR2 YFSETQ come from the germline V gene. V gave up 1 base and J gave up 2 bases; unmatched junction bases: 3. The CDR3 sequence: CASSLRGDAYEQYF. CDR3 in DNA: TGCGCCAGCAGCTTGCGGGGGGATGCCTACGAGCAGTACTTC.

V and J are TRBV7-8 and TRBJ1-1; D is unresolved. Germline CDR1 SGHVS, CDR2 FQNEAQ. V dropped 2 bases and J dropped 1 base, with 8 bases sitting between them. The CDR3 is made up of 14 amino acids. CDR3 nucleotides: TGTGCCAGCAGCTTAAGGTCTACGAACACTGAAGCTTTCTTT. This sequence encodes CASSLRSTNTEAFF. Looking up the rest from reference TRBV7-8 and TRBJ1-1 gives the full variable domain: GAGVSQSPRYKVAKRGQDVALRCDPISGHVSLFWYQQALGQGPEFLTYFQNEAQLDKSGLPSDRFFAERPEGSVSTLKIQRTQQEDSAVYLCASSLRSTNTEAFFGQGTRLTVV.

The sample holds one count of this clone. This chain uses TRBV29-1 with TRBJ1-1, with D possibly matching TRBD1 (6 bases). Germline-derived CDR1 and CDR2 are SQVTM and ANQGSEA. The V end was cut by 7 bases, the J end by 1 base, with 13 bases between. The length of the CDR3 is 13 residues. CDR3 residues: CSAGDTRNTEAFF. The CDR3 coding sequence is TGCAGCGCCGGGGACACCAGGAACACTGAAGCTTTCTTT.

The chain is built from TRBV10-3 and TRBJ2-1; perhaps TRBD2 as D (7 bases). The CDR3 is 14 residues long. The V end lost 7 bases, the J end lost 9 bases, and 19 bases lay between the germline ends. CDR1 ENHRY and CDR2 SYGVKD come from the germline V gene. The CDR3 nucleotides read TGTGCCATCACCACGGACGGGGGGCTCAGTGAGCAGTTCTTC. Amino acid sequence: CAITTDGGLSEQFF.

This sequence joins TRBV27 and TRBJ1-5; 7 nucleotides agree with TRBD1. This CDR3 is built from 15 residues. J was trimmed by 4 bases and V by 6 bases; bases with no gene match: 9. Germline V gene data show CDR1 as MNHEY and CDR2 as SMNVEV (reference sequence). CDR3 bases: TGTGCCAGCAGCCCGGGACAACAGGGGAATCAGCCCCAGCATTTT. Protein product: CASSPGQQGNQPQHF.

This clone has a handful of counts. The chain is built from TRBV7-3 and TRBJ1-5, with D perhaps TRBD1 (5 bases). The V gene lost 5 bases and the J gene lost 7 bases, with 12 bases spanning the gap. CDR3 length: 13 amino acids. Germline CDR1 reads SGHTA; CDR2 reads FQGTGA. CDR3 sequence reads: CASSADRGQPQHF. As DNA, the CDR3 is TGTGCCAGCAGCGCCGATCGGGGCCAGCCCCAGCATTTT.

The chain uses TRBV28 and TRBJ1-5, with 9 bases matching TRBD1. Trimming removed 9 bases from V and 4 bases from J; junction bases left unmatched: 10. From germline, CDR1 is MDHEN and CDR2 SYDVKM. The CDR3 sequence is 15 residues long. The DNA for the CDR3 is TGTGCCAGTGAGCTCCCAGGGACAGGGAATCAGCCCCAGCATTTT. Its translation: CASELPGTGNQPQHF.

As DNA, the CDR3 is TGTGCCAGCAACTTTATCCGCCGAGAGGGGCTAGGCACTGAAGCTTTCTTT. The encoded protein is CASNFIRREGLGTEAFF. The chain couples TRBV5-6 to TRBJ1-1; D may be TRBD1 (5 bases). CDR3 size: 17 residues. Germline loops: CDR1 SGHDT, CDR2 YYEEEE. V was shortened by 6 bases and J by 4 bases, with 25 bases between the two germline ends.

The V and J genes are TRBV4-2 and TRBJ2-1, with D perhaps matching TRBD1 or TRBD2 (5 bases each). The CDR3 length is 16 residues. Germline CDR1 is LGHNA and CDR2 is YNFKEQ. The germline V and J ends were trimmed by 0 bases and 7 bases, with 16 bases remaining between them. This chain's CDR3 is CASSQDTGGPLNEQFF. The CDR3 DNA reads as TGTGCCAGCAGCCAAGATACTGGGGGTCCCCTAAATGAGCAGTTCTTC.

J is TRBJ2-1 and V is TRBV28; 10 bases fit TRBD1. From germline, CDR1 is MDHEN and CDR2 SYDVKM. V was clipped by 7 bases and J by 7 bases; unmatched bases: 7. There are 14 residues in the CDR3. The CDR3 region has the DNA TGTGCCAGCATCTCGGGGGACAGGGGTAATGAGCAGTTCTTC. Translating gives CASISGDRGNEQFF.

DNA of the CDR3: TGTGCCAGCAGTTACACCGGGACCCAAGGCACAGATACGCAGTATTTT. Its protein is CASSYTGTQGTDTQYF. This sequence joins TRBV6-5 and TRBJ2-3; D is perhaps TRBD1 or TRBD2 (5 bases each). Between the trimmed V and J ends, which lost 2 bases and 1 base, there was a span of 13 bases. CDR3 length: 16 amino acids. Germline lookup yields CDR1 MNHEY and CDR2 SVGAGI.

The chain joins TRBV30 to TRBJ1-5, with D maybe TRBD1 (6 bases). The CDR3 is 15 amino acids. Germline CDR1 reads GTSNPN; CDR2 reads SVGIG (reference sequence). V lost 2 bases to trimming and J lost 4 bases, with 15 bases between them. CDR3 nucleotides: TGTGCCTGGAGTAGGGGACAAAGTCCTAATCAGCCCCAGCATTTT. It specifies CAWSRGQSPNQPQHF. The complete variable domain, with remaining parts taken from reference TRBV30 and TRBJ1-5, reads SQTIHQWPATLVQPVGSPLSLECTVEGTSNPNLYWYRQAAGRGLQLLFYSVGIGQISSEVPQNLSASRPQDRQFILSSKKLLLSDSGFYLCAWSRGQSPNQPQHFGDGTRLSIL.

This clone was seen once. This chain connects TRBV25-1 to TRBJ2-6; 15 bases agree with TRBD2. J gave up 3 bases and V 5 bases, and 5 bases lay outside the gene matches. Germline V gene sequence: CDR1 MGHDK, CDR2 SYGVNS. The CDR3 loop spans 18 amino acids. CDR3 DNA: TGTGCCAGCAGTCCTCGGACTAGCGGGAGGGATGGGGCCAACGTCCTGACTTTC. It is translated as CASSPRTSGRDGANVLTF.

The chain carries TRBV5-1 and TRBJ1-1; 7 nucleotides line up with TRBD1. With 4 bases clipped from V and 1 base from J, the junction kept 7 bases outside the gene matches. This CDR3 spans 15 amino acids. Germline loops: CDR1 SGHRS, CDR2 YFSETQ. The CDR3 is CASSPRGTENTEAFF. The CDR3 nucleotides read TGCGCCAGCAGCCCGCGGGGGACAGAGAACACTGAAGCTTTCTTT. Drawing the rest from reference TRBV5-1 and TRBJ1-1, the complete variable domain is KAGVTQTPRYLIKTRGQQVTLSCSPISGHRSVSWYQQTPGQGLQFLFEYFSETQRNKGNFPGRFSGRQFSNSRSEMNVSTLELGDSALYLCASSPRGTENTEAFFGQGTRLTVV.

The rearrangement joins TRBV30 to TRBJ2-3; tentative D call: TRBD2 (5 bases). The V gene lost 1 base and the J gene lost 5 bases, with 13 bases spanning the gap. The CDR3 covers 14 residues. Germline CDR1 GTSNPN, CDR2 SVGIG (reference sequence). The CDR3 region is CAWSGASLRDTQYF. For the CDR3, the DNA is TGTGCCTGGAGTGGGGCTAGCTTGCGAGATACGCAGTATTTT.

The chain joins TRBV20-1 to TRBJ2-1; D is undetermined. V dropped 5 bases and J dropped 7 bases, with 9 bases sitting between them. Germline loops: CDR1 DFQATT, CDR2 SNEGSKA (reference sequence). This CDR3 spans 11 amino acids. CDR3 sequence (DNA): TGCAGTGCTTCTACGAAGAATGAGCAGTTCTTC. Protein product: CSASTKNEQFF.

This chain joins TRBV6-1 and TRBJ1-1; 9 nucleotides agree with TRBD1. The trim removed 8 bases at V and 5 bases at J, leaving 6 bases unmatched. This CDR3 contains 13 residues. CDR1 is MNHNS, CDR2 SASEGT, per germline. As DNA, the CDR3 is TGTGCCAGCGGGCTAGACAGGGGGACTGAAGCTTTCTTT. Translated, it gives CASGLDRGTEAFF.

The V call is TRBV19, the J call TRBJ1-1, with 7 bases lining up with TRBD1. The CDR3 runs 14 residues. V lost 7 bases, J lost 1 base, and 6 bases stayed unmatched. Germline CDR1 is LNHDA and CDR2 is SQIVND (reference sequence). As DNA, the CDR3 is TGTGCCAGTATGAGACAGGGAGCGAACACTGAAGCTTTCTTT. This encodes CASMRQGANTEAFF.